This entry lists 5 T cell receptor beta chains sequenced from one sample in a study of blood T cells in healthy people across ages. Sample-barcoded 5' priming and a J-beta primer mix drove a second PCR of about 6 to 12 cycles. TCRdb redid the calling of the 5' RACE reads with MiXCR, one entry per CDR3 protein. Of over 950,000 distinct CDR3 sequences listed, about 53% are singletons. The source material was blood. These TCRs come from a woman aged 55-75 years in good health.

The chain couples TRBV29-1 to TRBJ2-5, with D unresolved. Germline CDR1 SQVTM, CDR2 ANQGSEA. The V end was cut by 4 bases, the J end by 3 bases, with 9 bases between. This CDR3 spans 12 amino acids. The CDR3 sequence is CSVVHLEETQYF. For the CDR3, the DNA is TGCAGCGTTGTCCATTTGGAAGAGACCCAGTACTTC.

The rearrangement uses TRBV2 and TRBJ1-2; weak D call: TRBD1 (5 bases). CDR1 is SNHLY, CDR2 FYNNEI, per germline. Deletions cut 7 bases from V and 2 bases from J, with 8 bases between. The CDR3 runs to 12 residues. CDR3 region: CASNWGNYGYTF. Here the CDR3 DNA reads TGTGCCAGCAATTGGGGGAACTATGGCTACACCTTC.

The chain combines TRBV12-3 or TRBV12-4 with TRBJ2-7; D remains unclear. This CDR3 comprises 12 residues. V dropped 1 base and J dropped 5 bases, with 6 bases sitting between them. The DNA for the CDR3 is TGTGCCAGCAGTTTAGTCACGAACGAGCAGTACTTC. As protein: CASSLVTNEQYF.

The CDR3 nucleotides read TGTGCCACCTCTGGACTAGCGAGGAATGAGCAGTTCTTC. It is translated as CATSGLARNEQFF. The J gene is TRBJ2-1, the V gene TRBV10-3; TRBD2 matches 9 bases. The germline CDR1 and CDR2 sequences are ENHRY and SYGVKD. The CDR3 length is 13 residues. Trimming took 10 bases from V and 7 from J; bases not matched to a gene: 8.

A single count supports this clonotype. The junction and the germline gene differ at one end; a read error may be behind it. J is TRBJ2-3 and V is TRBV28; 12 bases fit TRBD2. The CDR3 length is 15 residues. Germline V CDR1 and CDR2: MDHEN, SYDVKM. The CDR3 nucleotides read TGTGCCAGCAGGTCGACTAGCGGGAGAACAGATACGCGGTATTTT. Translating it yields CASRSTSGRTDTRYF.